Each of the 4 T cell receptor beta chains below was sequenced from the same sample in a study of T cells in tuberculosis. Profiled with immunoSEQ multiplex PCR; TCRdb holds only in-frame clones, not every one. This table holds 30,000 or so clones, roughly 95% found once. Sequencing was performed on PBMCs. Receptor source: a donor aged 10 to 29 with latent tuberculosis or without tuberculosis infection.

CDR3 DNA: TGTGCCAGCTCACCAAGGACACGCTATGGCTACACCTTC. It codes for CASSPRTRYGYTF. This sequence joins TRBV18 and TRBJ1-2; TRBD1 might be the D (5 bases). Trimming took 2 bases from V and 4 from J, leaving 8 bases between them. This CDR3 comprises 13 residues. Germline V gene sequence: CDR1 KGHSH, CDR2 LQKENI.

The chain is built from TRBV5-4 and TRBJ2-1, with 11 positions matching TRBD2. J was trimmed by 1 base and V by 2 bases; bases with no gene match: 11. The CDR3 totals 19 residues. CDR1 SGHNT and CDR2 YYREEE come from the germline V gene (reference sequence). CDR3 coding DNA: TGTGCCAGCAGCTTATCTTTTGTGGCTAGCGGGAGGTCCTACAATGAGCAGTTCTTC. This gives the protein CASSLSFVASGRSYNEQFF.

The chain links TRBV21-1 to TRBJ2-2; no check of the table's D call, TRBD2, against the DNA was made. TRBV21-1 is given as a pseudogene. The CDR3 loop spans 16 amino acids. The CDR3 DNA follows: TGTGCCAGCAGTCGAATGGGGACTAGATACACCGGGGAGCTGTTTTTT. Its protein is CASSRMGTRYTGELFF.

This clone was detected only once. The CDR3 reads CAINNRGLNEKLFF. The DNA for the CDR3 is TGTGCCATTAATAACAGGGGTCTCAATGAAAAACTGTTTTTT. V and J are TRBV10-3 and TRBJ1-4; 7 bases match TRBD1. J lost 5 bases, V lost 9 bases, and 9 bases had no gene match. CDR3 length: 14 residues. Germline-derived CDR1 and CDR2 are ENHRY and SYGVKD.